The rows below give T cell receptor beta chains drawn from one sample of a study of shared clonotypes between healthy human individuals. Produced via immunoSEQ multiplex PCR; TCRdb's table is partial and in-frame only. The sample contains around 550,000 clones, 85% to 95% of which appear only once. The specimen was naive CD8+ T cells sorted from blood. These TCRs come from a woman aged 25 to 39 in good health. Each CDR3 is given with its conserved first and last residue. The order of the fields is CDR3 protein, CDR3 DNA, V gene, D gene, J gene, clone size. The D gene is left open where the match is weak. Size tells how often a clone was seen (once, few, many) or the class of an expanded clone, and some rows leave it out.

CDR3: CASSRAGGSYGASYNEQFF
DNA: TGTGCCAGCAGCCGGGCGGGAGGCTCTTACGGCGCCTCCTACAATGAGCAGTTCTTC
V: TRBV5-6
D: TRBD2
J: TRBJ2-1
size: .

CDR3: CASSSGQGVFLPLHF
DNA: TGTGCCAGCAGCTCGGGACAGGGGGTGTTTTTACCCCTCCACTTT
V: TRBV13
D: TRBD1
J: TRBJ1-6
size: .

CDR3: CSVDDGSEGTEAFF
DNA: TGCAGCGTTGATGATGGTTCGGAGGGGACTGAAGCTTTCTTT
V: TRBV29-1
D: .
J: TRBJ1-1
size: .

CDR3: CASSRDTGYEQYF
DNA: TGTGCCAGCAGTCGGGACACAGGCTACGAGCAGTACTTC
V: TRBV25-1
D: .
J: TRBJ2-7
size: .

CDR3: CASSHGTSGSGYTQYF
DNA: TGTGCCAGCAGCCATGGGACTAGCGGTAGTGGGTATACGCAGTATTTT
V: TRBV27
D: TRBD2
J: TRBJ2-3
size: once

CDR3: CASSTGGATEAFF
DNA: TGTGCCAGCAGCACAGGGGGGGCCACTGAAGCTTTCTTT
V: TRBV28
D: TRBD1
J: TRBJ1-1
size: few

CDR3: CASRFLAGTNTGELFF
DNA: TGTGCCAGCAGATTTTTAGCGGGAACGAACACCGGGGAGCTGTTTTTT
V: TRBV5-6
D: TRBD2
J: TRBJ2-2
size: .

CDR3: CASSGYEQYF
DNA: TGTGCCAGCAGCGGCTACGAGCAGTACTTC
V: TRBV9
D: .
J: TRBJ2-7
size: once

CDR3: CASSLSPGTAQETQYF
DNA: TGTGCCAGCAGTCTTTCTCCCGGGACAGCCCAAGAGACCCAGTACTTC
V: TRBV27
D: TRBD1
J: TRBJ2-5
size: .

CDR3: CASRTSGRAYEQYF
DNA: TGTGCCAGCAGGACTAGCGGGAGGGCCTACGAGCAGTACTTC
V: TRBV28
D: TRBD2
J: TRBJ2-7
size: .

CDR3: CASSLGTSGDNEQFF
DNA: TGTGCCAGCAGCCTCGGGACTAGCGGGGACAATGAGCAGTTCTTC
V: TRBV27
D: TRBD2
J: TRBJ2-1
size: .

CDR3: CASSGGGETQYF
DNA: TGTGCCAGCAGTGGAGGTGGAGAGACCCAGTACTTC
V: TRBV5-6
D: .
J: TRBJ2-5
size: .

CDR3: CTSKRTSGNSHNEQFF
DNA: TGCACCAGCAAGCGGACTAGCGGGAATTCACACAATGAGCAGTTCTTC
V: TRBV1
D: .
J: TRBJ2-1
size: .

CDR3: CASSLTGYALEQYF
DNA: TGTGCCAGCAGCTTAACGGGATACGCTCTCGAGCAGTACTTC
V: TRBV7-9
D: .
J: TRBJ2-7
size: .

CDR3: CASSLMTSGMNEQFF
DNA: TGTGCCAGCAGTTTGATGACTAGCGGGATGAATGAGCAGTTCTTC
V: TRBV27
D: TRBD2
J: TRBJ2-1
size: .

CDR3: CASIPLGGIPSPLHF
DNA: TGTGCCAGCATCCCTCTCGGGGGTATCCCTTCACCCCTCCACTTT
V: TRBV2
D: .
J: TRBJ1-6
size: .

CDR3: CASSQEPSSRYEQYF
DNA: TGCGCCAGCAGCCAAGAACCTAGTTCCCGATACGAGCAGTACTTC
V: TRBV4-1
D: .
J: TRBJ2-7
size: .

CDR3: CASSYGQGGTEAFF
DNA: TGTGCCAGTAGTTACGGACAGGGTGGGACTGAAGCTTTCTTT
V: TRBV19
D: TRBD1
J: TRBJ1-1
size: .

CDR3: CASSLGTGAGNTIYF
DNA: TGTGCCAGCAGTCTAGGGACAGGGGCTGGAAACACCATATATTTT
V: TRBV28
D: TRBD1
J: TRBJ1-3
size: .

CDR3: CASSERPPSGKDNEQFF
DNA: TGTGCCAGCAGCGAGCGACCCCCTAGCGGGAAAGACAATGAGCAGTTCTTC
V: TRBV5-6
D: TRBD2
J: TRBJ2-1
size: .

CDR3: CASSPDGELNYGYTF
DNA: TGTGCCAGCAGCCCCGACGGGGAGCTTAACTATGGCTACACCTTC
V: TRBV7-8
D: .
J: TRBJ1-2
size: .

CDR3: CASSPWSTDEQYF
DNA: TGTGCCAGCAGCCCTTGGAGTACCGACGAGCAGTACTTC
V: TRBV27
D: .
J: TRBJ2-7
size: .

CDR3: CASSSIQGIEQFF
DNA: TGTGCCAGCAGCTCGATACAGGGGATTGAGCAGTTCTTC
V: TRBV11-2
D: TRBD1
J: TRBJ2-1
size: once

CDR3: CASSFVGTEAFF
DNA: TGTGCCAGCAGCTTTGTAGGGACTGAAGCTTTCTTT
V: TRBV7-9
D: .
J: TRBJ1-1
size: .

CDR3: CASSEIAMDEQFF
DNA: TGTGCCAGCAGTGAAATAGCCATGGATGAGCAGTTCTTC
V: TRBV6-1
D: .
J: TRBJ2-1
size: once

CDR3: CASSRLTEGSTEAFF
DNA: TGTGCCAGCAGCCGACTGACAGAAGGGAGCACTGAAGCTTTCTTT
V: TRBV4-2
D: .
J: TRBJ1-1
size: .

CDR3: CASSQRNGGRAGEQYF
DNA: TGTGCCAGCAGTCAGCGGAATGGGGGGAGGGCTGGGGAGCAGTACTTC
V: TRBV27
D: TRBD2
J: TRBJ2-7
size: .

CDR3: CASSPDYEQYF
DNA: TGTGCCAGCAGCCCAGACTACGAGCAGTACTTC
V: TRBV11-2
D: .
J: TRBJ2-7
size: .

CDR3: CASSEAPAGTLSEQYF
DNA: TGTGCCAGCAGTGAGGCTCCGGCAGGGACCTTAAGCGAGCAGTACTTC
V: TRBV27
D: .
J: TRBJ2-7
size: .

CDR3: CASSLGARDRVSHEQYF
DNA: TGTGCCAGCAGCTTGGGTGCCCGGGACAGGGTTAGCCACGAGCAGTACTTC
V: TRBV5-4
D: TRBD1
J: TRBJ2-7
size: .

CDR3: CASRHAGVAFF
DNA: TGTGCCAGTAGACACGCCGGGGTCGCTTTCTTT
V: TRBV19
D: .
J: TRBJ1-1
size: few

CDR3: CASGQENTGELFF
DNA: TGTGCTAGTGGACAGGAGAACACCGGGGAGCTGTTTTTT
V: TRBV12-5
D: .
J: TRBJ2-2
size: once

CDR3: CASGGQGYTF
DNA: TGTGCCAGCGGGGGCCAGGGCTACACCTTC
V: TRBV9
D: .
J: TRBJ1-2
size: .

CDR3: CSVETHAGGLYEQYF
DNA: TGCAGCGTTGAAACCCACGCGGGAGGCTTGTACGAGCAGTACTTC
V: TRBV29-1
D: TRBD2
J: TRBJ2-7
size: .

CDR3: CASTDMFSYGYTF
DNA: TGTGCCAGCACTGACATGTTTAGCTATGGCTACACCTTC
V: TRBV2
D: .
J: TRBJ1-2
size: .

CDR3: CASSLQLATGELFF
DNA: TGTGCCAGCAGTTTACAACTAGCGACCGGGGAGCTGTTTTTT
V: TRBV28
D: TRBD2
J: TRBJ2-2
size: .

CDR3: CASSVQDHEEQYF
DNA: TGTGCCAGCAGCGTCCAGGACCACGAGGAGCAGTACTTC
V: TRBV7-9
D: .
J: TRBJ2-7
size: .

CDR3: CASSVEGRLTLTDTQYF
DNA: TGTGCCAGCAGCGTAGAAGGGAGACTTACCCTCACAGATACGCAGTATTTT
V: TRBV9
D: .
J: TRBJ2-3
size: .

CDR3: CASSEFGLAGVVTDTQYF
DNA: TGTGCCAGCAGTGAATTTGGACTAGCGGGAGTGGTAACAGATACGCAGTATTTT
V: TRBV25-1
D: TRBD2
J: TRBJ2-3
size: .

CDR3: CASSWTGLHYGYTF
DNA: TGTGCCAGCAGCTGGACAGGGCTCCACTATGGCTACACCTTC
V: TRBV5-6
D: TRBD1
J: TRBJ1-2
size: .

CDR3: CATRAGTGYEQYF
DNA: TGTGCCACCAGGGCAGGGACGGGCTACGAGCAGTACTTC
V: TRBV27
D: .
J: TRBJ2-7
size: few

CDR3: CSVVRDRDASGANVLTF
DNA: TGCAGCGTTGTCCGGGACAGGGATGCTTCTGGGGCCAACGTCCTGACTTTC
V: TRBV29-1
D: TRBD1
J: TRBJ2-6
size: .

CDR3: CASKDYQSSYEQYF
DNA: TGTGCCAGCAAAGACTACCAGAGCTCCTACGAGCAGTACTTC
V: TRBV7-8
D: .
J: TRBJ2-7
size: .

CDR3: CASSLVGSSGNTIYF
DNA: TGTGCCAGCAGCTTGGTTGGGAGCTCTGGAAACACCATATATTTT
V: TRBV5-4
D: .
J: TRBJ1-3
size: once

CDR3: CASSLAPGTASYEQYF
DNA: TGTGCCAGCAGCTTAGCCCCTGGGACAGCTTCCTACGAGCAGTACTTC
V: TRBV11-2
D: TRBD1
J: TRBJ2-7
size: .

CDR3: CASSPPGLKGKGANVLTF
DNA: TGTGCCAGCAGTCCGCCGGGACTCAAGGGCAAAGGGGCCAACGTCCTGACTTTC
V: TRBV27
D: .
J: TRBJ2-6
size: once

CDR3: CASSLVRTDAYEQYF
DNA: TGCGCCAGCAGTCTGGTACGGACCGACGCCTACGAGCAGTACTTC
V: TRBV23-1
D: .
J: TRBJ2-7
size: .

CDR3: CASTILAGGLGDTQYF
DNA: TGTGCCAGCACAATACTAGCTGGGGGACTCGGAGATACGCAGTATTTT
V: TRBV13
D: .
J: TRBJ2-3
size: .